Each of the 26 T cell receptor beta chains below was sequenced from the same sample in a study of blood T cell repertoires in COVID-19. Produced via immunoSEQ multiplex PCR; TCRdb's table is partial and in-frame only. The sample lists roughly 76,000 clones, about nine tenths occurring once. Source material: peripheral blood. Source of these receptors: an elderly woman with active or convalescent COVID-19.

The chain's CDR3 is CASSSGGGTGYTQYF. In DNA, the CDR3 is TGCGCCAGCAGCTCCGGCGGGGGGACCGGTTATACGCAGTATTTT. The V and J genes are TRBV5-1 and TRBJ2-3, with 8 bases fitting TRBD2. With 3 bases clipped from V and 7 bases from J, the junction kept 10 bases outside the gene matches. This CDR3 contains 15 residues. Germline values: CDR1 SGHRS, CDR2 YFSETQ.

The chain carries TRBV3-1 (or the pseudogene TRBV3-2) and TRBJ1-4; D not certain. This CDR3 is built from 13 residues. With 4 bases removed from V and 0 bases from J, the gap between germline ends came to 3 bases. Germline V gene data show CDR1 as LGHDT and CDR2 as YNNKEL (reference sequence). CDR3 loop: CASSPTTNEKLFF. The CDR3, as DNA: TGTGCCAGCAGCCCTACAACTAATGAAAAACTGTTTTTT.

CDR3 residues: CASSFAGSYNGYTF. The CDR3 DNA follows: TGTGCCAGCAGCTTTGCAGGGTCGTATAATGGCTACACCTTC. The chain employs TRBV11-2 and TRBJ1-2, with D possibly matching TRBD1 (5 bases). The CDR3 is 14 residues long. V was pared by 3 bases and J by 6 bases, with 14 bases between. Per the germline V gene, CDR1 is SGHAT and CDR2 is FQNNGV.

The chain employs TRBV25-1 and TRBJ1-2; D might be TRBD1 (5 bases). The ends were cut back, 5 bases at V and 3 bases at J, with 7 bases in the middle. The CDR3 contains 12 residues. The germline V gene has CDR1 MGHDK and CDR2 SYGVNS. CDR3 protein: CASSPGDYGYTF. DNA of the CDR3: TGTGCCAGCAGTCCGGGGGACTATGGCTACACCTTC.

The rearrangement links TRBV7-2 to TRBJ2-7; possibly TRBD2 for D (7 bases). Trimming took off 1 base at V and 5 bases at J, with 12 bases between the two ends. This CDR3 is 14 amino acids long. Germline V lookup: CDR1 SGHTA, CDR2 FQGNSA. The CDR3: CASSLDRGTNEQYF. The CDR3 DNA reads as TGTGCCAGCAGCTTAGATAGGGGGACTAACGAGCAGTACTTC.

V and J are TRBV6-2 or TRBV6-3 and TRBJ2-4; D is undetermined. The germline V gene encodes CDR1 MNHEY and CDR2 SVGEGT. V was trimmed by 6 bases and J by 0 bases, leaving 9 bases between them. This CDR3 region has 14 residues. The CDR3 nucleotides are TGTGCCAGCAGCCACCGGGTAGCCAAAAACATTCAGTACTTC. Amino acids: CASSHRVAKNIQYF.

V gene TRBV19 combines with J gene TRBJ1-2; 9 nucleotides line up with TRBD1. The ends lost 5 bases at V and 4 bases at J; junction bases unmatched: 5. CDR3 length equals 14 residues. Germline CDR1 LNHDA, CDR2 SQIVND (reference sequence). CDR3 bases: TGTGCCAGTAGTCACAGGGGGCAGGGCTATGGCTACACCTTC. It is translated as CASSHRGQGYGYTF.

The V and J genes are TRBV11-2 and TRBJ1-2; D is undetermined. Trimming stripped 7 bases from V and 7 bases from J, with 16 bases between. CDR3 length equals 13 residues. Germline V gives CDR1 SGHAT, CDR2 FQNNGV. CDR3 loop: CASTSGHGVGYTF. CDR3 coding DNA: TGTGCCAGCACCTCGGGCCACGGGGTTGGCTACACCTTC.

The genes are TRBV6-2 or TRBV6-3 and TRBJ2-7; a weak D match, TRBD2 (6 bases). Germline V gives CDR1 MNHEY, CDR2 SVGEGT. Trimming left V 5 bases short and J 4 bases short, with 18 bases between. CDR3 length: 15 amino acids. CDR3 loop: CASSLAGQGGYEQYF. CDR3 DNA sequence: TGTGCCAGCAGTCTGGCCGGCCAGGGAGGTTACGAGCAGTACTTC.

This chain uses TRBV18 with TRBJ1-4; D is undetermined. V dropped 3 bases and J dropped 3 bases, with 11 bases sitting between them. Germline CDR1 and CDR2: KGHSH and LQKENI. This CDR3 is 15 amino acids long. CDR3 residues: CASSPVAGPNEKLFF. The CDR3 DNA reads TGTGCCAGCTCACCCGTCGCAGGCCCTAATGAAAAACTGTTTTTT.

The chain joins TRBV5-3 to TRBJ1-6, with unresolved D. TRBV5-3 is designated an ORF whose function remains uncertain. The ends were cut back, 4 bases at V and 7 bases at J, with 18 bases in the middle. CDR3 length: 16 amino acids. CDR3 sequence reads: CARSPDTEGGNSPLHF. The CDR3 nucleotides read TGTGCCAGAAGCCCCGACACTGAAGGAGGAAATTCACCCCTCCACTTT.

J is TRBJ1-3 and V is TRBV3-1 (or the pseudogene TRBV3-2); D not certain. Per the germline V gene, CDR1 is LGHDT and CDR2 is YNNKEL (reference sequence). V was trimmed by 2 bases and J by 0 bases, leaving 8 bases between them. This CDR3 is 15 amino acids long. The CDR3 spells CASSQLEVSGNTIYF. CDR3 nucleotide sequence: TGTGCCAGCAGCCAATTGGAGGTCTCTGGAAACACCATATATTTT.

The V gene is TRBV15, the J gene TRBJ1-3; D uncertain. The V gene's germline CDR1 is LNHNV and CDR2 YYDKDF (reference sequence). Deletions cut 0 bases from V and 6 bases from J, with 6 bases between. The length of the CDR3 is 13 residues. The CDR3 region has the DNA TGTGCCACCAGCAGAGACAGGATAAACACCATATATTTT. Translated: CATSRDRINTIYF. The full variable domain, rest sourced from reference TRBV15 and TRBJ1-3, is DAMVIQNPRYQVTQFGKPVTLSCSQTLNHNVMYWYQQKSSQAPKLLFHYYDKDFNNEADTPDNFQSRRPNTSFCFLDIRSPGLGDTAMYLCATSRDRINTIYFGEGSWLTVV.

V usage is TRBV2 and J usage is TRBJ1-5; D unresolved. The germline V gene has CDR1 SNHLY and CDR2 FYNNEI. V was trimmed by 6 bases and J by 9 bases, leaving 9 bases between them. This CDR3 comprises 11 residues. CDR3 sequence: CASRAVGPQHF. The CDR3, as DNA: TGTGCCAGCAGGGCGGTTGGGCCCCAGCATTTT.

The CDR3: CASSLAGQYEQYF. CDR3 in DNA: TGTGCCAGCAGCTTAGCGGGACAATACGAGCAGTACTTC. The rearrangement links TRBV7-9 to TRBJ2-7; D may be TRBD1 (6 bases). The germline V gene encodes CDR1 SEHNR and CDR2 FQNEAQ (reference sequence). The CDR3 spans 13 residues. V gave up 0 bases and J gave up 4 bases, with 7 bases separating them.

The CDR3 nucleotides read TGTGCCAGCAGCTTACGTACAAATTACTATGGCTACACCTTC. It translates to CASSLRTNYYGYTF. The rearrangement uses TRBV7-9 and TRBJ1-2, with unresolved D. CDR1 SEHNR and CDR2 FQNEAQ come from the germline V gene (reference sequence). The V gene lost 2 bases and the J gene lost 3 bases, with 10 bases spanning the gap. This CDR3 has 14 residues.

The gene calls are TRBV4-3 and TRBJ1-3; D remains ambiguous. The CDR3 extends over 15 amino acids. Trimming left V 0 bases short and J 0 bases short, with 6 bases between. CDR1 and CDR2 from the germline V gene are LGHNA and YSLEER. DNA for the CDR3: TGCGCCAGCAGCCAAGACAGTCGCTCTGGAAACACCATATATTTT. Protein sequence: CASSQDSRSGNTIYF.

V usage is TRBV30 and J usage is TRBJ2-7, with 8 positions matching TRBD1. V shed 4 bases and J 5 bases; nucleotides not matched to a gene: 10. The CDR3 spans 14 residues. CDR1 GTSNPN and CDR2 SVGIG come from the germline V gene (reference sequence). CDR3: CAWTPGGFLHEQYF. In DNA form, the CDR3 reads TGTGCCTGGACCCCAGGGGGCTTCCTACACGAGCAGTACTTC.

The rearrangement uses TRBV19 and TRBJ1-1; possible D gene TRBD1, 6 bases. The germline V gene has CDR1 LNHDA and CDR2 SQIVND (reference sequence). CDR3 length equals 14 residues. V was shortened by 7 bases and J by 3 bases, with 15 bases between the two germline ends. The CDR3 coding sequence is TGTGCCAGTATCTCCAGGGGTTCTTACACTGAAGCTTTCTTT. It codes for CASISRGSYTEAFF. Combining the CDR3 with reference TRBV19 and TRBJ1-1 gives the whole variable domain DGGITQSPKYLFRKEGQNVTLSCEQNLNHDAMYWYRQDPGQGLRLIYYSQIVNDFQKGDIAEGYSVSREKKESFPLTVTSAQKNPTAFYLCASISRGSYTEAFFGQGTRLTVV.

This clone was seen more than once but under ten times. This rearrangement joins TRBV4-2 to TRBJ2-5; TRBD2 agrees at 8 bases. The CDR3 covers 16 residues. Germline-derived CDR1 and CDR2 are LGHNA and YNFKEQ. V dropped 1 base and J dropped 0; count of bases not matched to a gene: 4. The CDR3 DNA is TGTGCCAGCAGCCAAGTGCGGGGGGCCGACCAAGAGACCCAGTACTTC. Amino acid sequence: CASSQVRGADQETQYF.

The V and J genes are TRBV10-3 and TRBJ1-2; D is unresolved. Germline V gene data show CDR1 as ENHRY and CDR2 as SYGVKD. The CDR3 sequence is 15 residues long. Trimming removed 0 bases at V and 4 bases at J, with 12 bases between. In DNA form, the CDR3 reads TGTGCCATCAGTGAGTCAACGGAGGTGGGCTATGGCTACACCTTC. This codes for CAISESTEVGYGYTF.

The chain has TRBV7-9 and TRBJ2-3; TRBD2 matches 12 bases. This CDR3 spans 16 amino acids. J lost 3 bases, V lost 6 bases, and 7 bases had no gene match. The germline V gene encodes CDR1 SEHNR and CDR2 FQNEAQ (reference sequence). This CDR3 is CASRLLAGGWTDTQYF. DNA for the CDR3: TGTGCCAGCAGGCTACTAGCGGGGGGTTGGACAGATACGCAGTATTTT.

This chain uses TRBV7-6 with TRBJ2-3; D unresolved. The CDR3 covers 14 residues. The germline V gene has CDR1 SGHVS and CDR2 FNYEAQ. The ends were cut back, 5 bases at V and 2 bases at J, with 11 bases in the middle. The CDR3 sequence: CASSPIPPTDTQYF. For the CDR3, the DNA is TGTGCCAGCAGCCCCATCCCCCCCACAGATACGCAGTATTTT.

The V gene is TRBV3-1 (or the pseudogene TRBV3-2), the J gene TRBJ2-1, with D possibly being TRBD1 (6 bases). The CDR3 contains 17 residues. V was cut by 0 bases and J by 3 bases, with 15 bases left in between. Germline loops: CDR1 LGHDT, CDR2 YNNKEL (reference sequence). CDR3 bases: TGTGCCAGCAGCCAAGATCACGCGGCAGGGGTCTACAATGAGCAGTTCTTC. It encodes CASSQDHAAGVYNEQFF.

The chain links TRBV7-2 to TRBJ2-3, with TRBD2 matching over 8 bases. CDR3 length: 18 residues. Germline V gives CDR1 SGHTA, CDR2 FQGNSA. The V gene end was trimmed by 1 base and the J gene end by 2 bases; junction bases not matched to a gene: 11. The CDR3, as DNA: TGTGCCAGCAGCTTAGTACCGGACTCGGGGGGGCTCACAGATACGCAGTATTTT. Amino acid sequence: CASSLVPDSGGLTDTQYF. Filled out from reference TRBV7-2 and TRBJ2-3, the complete variable domain reads GAGVSQSPSNKVTEKGKDVELRCDPISGHTALYWYRQSLGQGLEFLIYFQGNSAPDKSGLPSDRFSAERTGGSVSTLTIQRTQQEDSAVYLCASSLVPDSGGLTDTQYFGPGTRLTVL.

CDR3 bases: TGCGCCAGCAGCCAAGATCCAGCGGGGGGGCGGTATAATGAGCAGTTCTTC. Translation gives CASSQDPAGGRYNEQFF. The rearrangement uses TRBV4-3 and TRBJ2-1, with 10 positions matching TRBD2. J was trimmed by 7 bases and V by 0 bases; bases with no gene match: 9. The CDR3 totals 17 residues. Germline values: CDR1 LGHNA, CDR2 YSLEER.